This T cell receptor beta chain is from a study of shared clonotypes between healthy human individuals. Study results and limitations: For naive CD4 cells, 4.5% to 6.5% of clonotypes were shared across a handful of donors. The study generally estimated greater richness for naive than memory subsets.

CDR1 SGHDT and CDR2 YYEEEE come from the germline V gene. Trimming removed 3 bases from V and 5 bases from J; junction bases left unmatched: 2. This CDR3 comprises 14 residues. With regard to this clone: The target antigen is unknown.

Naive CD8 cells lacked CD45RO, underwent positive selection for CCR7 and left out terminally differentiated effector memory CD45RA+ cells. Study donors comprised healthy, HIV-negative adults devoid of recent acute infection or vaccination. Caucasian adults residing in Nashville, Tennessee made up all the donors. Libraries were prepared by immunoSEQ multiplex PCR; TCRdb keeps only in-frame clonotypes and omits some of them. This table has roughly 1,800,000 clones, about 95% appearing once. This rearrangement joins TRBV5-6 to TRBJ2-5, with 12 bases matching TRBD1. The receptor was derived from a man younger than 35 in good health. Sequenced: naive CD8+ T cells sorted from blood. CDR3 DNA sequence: TGTGCCAGCAGCTGGGACAGGGGGCTTGAGACCCAGTACTTC. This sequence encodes CASSWDRGLETQYF.